This T cell receptor (beta chain) derives from a study of blood T cell repertoires in COVID-19 (dated by TCRdb to the early 2020s). The study in broad terms: Samples from collaborators originated in the United States, Italy and Spain and spanned both the acute and convalescent phases of COVID-19. The material from the prospective study consisted of cDNA or gDNA derived from T cells, B-cell-depleted T cells, or PBMCs. Subjects who had been exposed to COVID-19, were actively infected with it, or had recovered from it provided the deeply sampled blood TCRbeta repertoires that made up the dataset. A freely available public database, intended as a resource for researchers studying the immune response to SARS-CoV-2, is where the repertoires were released. Samples came from the ongoing ImmuneRACE study (first 160 participants) plus 1,254 subjects from 6 global collaborators. Sample metadata almost always included a de-identified subject ID, COVID-19 status, age in years and sex. Where available, HLA class I and class II types were obtained from metadata supplied by the sample provider rather than from assay-based typing. Overall results and qualifications from the work: The amount of clinical and demographic metadata varied by source and participant and was provided uncurated.

Another Seattle source contributed samples from volunteer blood donors who had recovered from COVID-19. Collaborating institutions collected whole blood in K2EDTA tubes following their own protocols. Collaborator samples were shipped for TCRbeta analysis as frozen whole blood, isolated PBMCs, or DNA extracted from either sample type. This clone was observed a single time. Its target antigen remains unknown. No clone much larger than this one lies a single base away; base qualities are absent. The immunoSEQ Assay, a bias-controlled multiplex PCR, was used to amplify TCRbeta CDR3 regions from genomic DNA. The authors' analysis ran thus. The number of nucleated cells in each sample was estimated from the amplification of reference gene primers within the assay. To quantify the absolute abundance of each unique TCRbeta CDR3 rearrangement, sequence reads were collapsed and filtered. For each sample, productive Simpson clonality was calculated as the square root of Simpson's diversity index over productive rearrangements. Held by TCRdb, this immuneACCESS table contains in-frame sequences only and omits some clones. Under half of the omission traces to an unresolved V gene where checked; the cause of the rest is unknown. That table furnishes V, J and clone size, whereas the DNA furnished D and trimming. The sample contains under 250,000 clones, roughly 80% of them found a single time. Approximately 5.1% of the sample is in the top ten clones.

This receptor was identified in a woman aged 55-75 years who had recovered from COVID-19. The specimen sequenced was peripheral blood.

The CDR3 sequence is CAISEVDSSNQPQHF. The sequence in DNA is TGTGCCATCAGTGAGGTAGACAGTAGCAATCAGCCCCAGCATTTT. The chain is encoded by TRBV10-3 joined to TRBJ1-5; a tentative D match to TRBD1 spans 5 bases. V is shortened by 2 bases, J by 0 bases, and the region joining them spans 8 bases. CDR1 and CDR2 are drawn from the germline V gene: ENHRY, SYGVKD. The CDR3 spans 15 residues, from the cysteine through the phenylalanine. Left in the record is the CDR3 DNA by itself, 45 bases read in frame from the first base.